The following is a T cell receptor (beta chain) sequence with its context. Its antigen is currently unknown. Assay: immunoSEQ multiplex PCR; the TCRdb copy retains only in-frame clones and omits some. This table holds some 8,700 clones, more than 65% found once. This specimen belongs to a study of somatic mutations in cytotoxic T cells in rheumatoid arthritis. Study summary: Patient blood was drawn as 30 ml EDTA; the draw came right after diagnosis and before any treatment.

Findings and caveats of the study: CD8+ T cells showed clonality that did not differ significantly between patients with rheumatoid arthritis and age-matched healthy controls.

This receptor was obtained from an adult with rheumatoid arthritis. Sequences were obtained from CD8+ T cells sorted from blood.

CDR3 bases: TGTGCCAGCAGCTTAGTAGGCTACGCAGATACGCAGTATTTT. Protein: CASSLVGYADTQYF. The J gene is TRBJ2-3, the V gene TRBV11-2; D is ambiguous. Trimming stripped 1 base from V and 4 bases from J, with 9 bases between. In germline, CDR1 is SGHAT, CDR2 FQNNGV. This CDR3 is 14 amino acids long.